This TCR delta chain is from a study of Vδ1+ human thymocytes. Extracted RNA was reverse transcribed into cDNA. Pooled V-gene forward primers with one constant-region reverse primer generated the CDR3 amplicons by multiplex PCR. TCRdb redid the clone calls on the multiplex PCR reads with CATT. Of 22,000 or so delta-chain clones listed, roughly 7.3% are singletons. Study-wide results and caveats: In the thymus, TRG and TRD repertoires looked highly polyclonal with Gaussian CDR3 lengths. Thymic delta-chain repertoires held 20% to 25% Vdelta2 sequences and few Vdelta3, despite high sort purity. Unexpected Vdelta2 sequences could cause misinterpretation of bulk repertoire data.

V shed 4 bases and J 2 bases; nucleotides not matched to a gene: 14. The CDR3 length is 18 residues. Germline CDR1 TSWWSYY, CDR2 QGS. This clone was seen more than once but under ten times. As yet, its antigen is unknown. After alphabeta T cell depletion, CD3+ Vdelta1+ Vdelta2- thymocytes were sorted. Purity of the sorted Vdelta1+ thymocytes ranged from roughly 97% to 99.6%. The receptor's source is a child under two years old who had congenital heart surgery. Sequencing input: Vdelta1+ gamma-delta thymocytes from the thymus. Subset given: FACS-sorted CD3+ TCRalphabeta- TCRVdelta1+ TCRVdelta2- thymocytes. This chain uses TRDV1 with TRDJ1; 9 positions agree with TRDD2. The CDR3 DNA sequence: TGTGCTCTTGGGGGCCCACCTTCCTACGGGCGATTTACCGATAAACTCATCTTT. Protein sequence: CALGGPPSYGRFTDKLIF.